This entry lists 17 T cell receptor beta chains sequenced from one sample in a study of control samples from healthy donors and cancer patients. Produced via immunoSEQ multiplex PCR; TCRdb's table is partial and in-frame only. The data contain tens of thousands of clones, over 75% of them singletons. Sequencing was carried out using blood. These receptors all come from a man aged 50 to 60 in good health.

V usage is TRBV11-3 and J usage is TRBJ2-1; 9 nucleotides agree with TRBD2. The V segment lost 5 bases and the J segment 8 bases; nucleotides outside the gene matches: 10. This CDR3 is built from 15 residues. Germline CDR1 is SGHNT and CDR2 is YENEEA. In nucleotides, the CDR3 is TGTGCCAGCAGCCCTAACGCGGGAGGGCCGGATGAGCAGTTCTTC. It is translated as CASSPNAGGPDEQFF.

The rearrangement links TRBV23-1 to TRBJ2-5; D possibly corresponds to TRBD2 (6 bases). TRBV23-1 is noted as an ORF with a role that remains uncertain. This CDR3 region has 15 residues. Trimming took off 3 bases at V and 4 bases at J, with 15 bases between the two ends. The CDR3 DNA reads as TGCGCCAGCAGTCACCCGGGCGGGGCTAGAGAGACCCAGTACTTC. It codes for CASSHPGGARETQYF.

The gene calls are TRBV20-1 and TRBJ1-1; 7 bases fit TRBD1. J was trimmed by 4 bases and V by 3 bases; bases with no gene match: 8. The CDR3 totals 14 residues. In germline, CDR1 is DFQATT, CDR2 SNEGSKA (reference sequence). The CDR3 coding sequence is TGCAGTGCTAGTCTCCGACAGGGCTTCACTGAAGCTTTCTTT. It encodes CSASLRQGFTEAFF.

The V and J genes are TRBV30 and TRBJ2-5, with D unresolved. With 7 bases removed from V and 0 bases from J, the gap between germline ends came to 12 bases. Germline V gives CDR1 GTSNPN, CDR2 SVGIG (reference sequence). This CDR3 region has 13 residues. Here the CDR3 DNA reads TGTGCCTCTTCGGACGGGTACCAAGAGACCCAGTACTTC. Translated, it gives CASSDGYQETQYF.

The J gene is TRBJ2-7, the V gene TRBV7-2, with 9 bases that match TRBD1. CDR1 is SGHTA, CDR2 FQGNSA, per germline. The V segment lost 4 bases and the J segment 6 bases; nucleotides outside the gene matches: 7. There are 14 residues in the CDR3. CDR3 nucleotides: TGTGCCAGCAGCTCGGGACAGGGTTACAGCGAGCAGTACTTC. Its protein is CASSSGQGYSEQYF.

The chain has TRBV10-3 and TRBJ1-1; tentatively, D is TRBD1 (6 bases). Trimming shortened V by 5 bases and J by 0 bases, and 13 bases separated the two germline ends. The CDR3 length is 15 residues. Germline V CDR1 and CDR2: ENHRY, SYGVKD. CDR3 protein: CAISPSGTLNTEAFF. The CDR3 region has the DNA TGTGCCATCAGTCCCTCCGGGACATTGAACACTGAAGCTTTCTTT.

This chain connects TRBV4-1 to TRBJ2-5; 7 bases match TRBD2. This CDR3 has 15 residues. The V gene end was trimmed by 4 bases and the J gene end by 2 bases; junction bases not matched to a gene: 7. Germline values: CDR1 MGHRA, CDR2 YSYEKL. CDR3 DNA sequence: TGCGCCAGCAGCCGATCTGGGGGGGAGCAAGAGACCCAGTACTTC. It specifies CASSRSGGEQETQYF.

V is TRBV5-4 and J is TRBJ2-2; 12 nucleotides match TRBD2. The J segment lost 3 bases and the V segment lost 4 bases, leaving 1 base of the junction unmatched. The CDR3 has 15 residues. The V gene's germline CDR1 is SGHNT and CDR2 YYREEE (reference sequence). CDR3 DNA sequence: TGTGCCAGCAGCCGGACTAGCGGGGACACCGGGGAGCTGTTTTTT. Encoded protein: CASSRTSGDTGELFF.

The V gene is TRBV27, the J gene TRBJ2-7; 9 bases line up with TRBD1. Germline V gene sequence: CDR1 MNHEY, CDR2 SMNVEV (reference sequence). This CDR3 is built from 15 residues. With V trimmed by 2 bases and J by 2 bases, 4 bases remained unmatched. The CDR3, as DNA: TGTGCCAGCAGTTTAAGCAGGGACAGGGCCTACGAGCAGTACGTC. Protein: CASSLSRDRAYEQYV.

This clone occurred once. The J gene is TRBJ2-5, the V gene TRBV24-1, with a possible D match to TRBD2 (7 bases). The CDR3 runs to 15 residues. Trimming cost V 4 bases and J 4 bases, with 15 bases left between them. Germline CDR1 reads KGHDR; CDR2 reads SFDVKD. The CDR3 nucleotides read TGTGCCACCAGTGACTCCCGGGGGGCCGCAGAGACCCAGTACTTC. Translation gives CATSDSRGAAETQYF.

This chain uses TRBV25-1 with TRBJ1-1; 9 nucleotides align to TRBD1. Trimming cost V 4 bases and J 4 bases; bases outside gene matches: 13. This CDR3 contains 17 residues. From germline, CDR1 is MGHDK and CDR2 SYGVNS. CDR3 coding DNA: TGTGCCAGCAGTGGGGGACAGGGAAAAGTTGGAGGCACTGAAGCTTTCTTT. It codes for CASSGGQGKVGGTEAFF.

The chain links TRBV18 to TRBJ1-4; D is unresolved. The CDR3 contains 14 residues. Trimming stripped 3 bases from V and 3 bases from J, with 8 bases between. Per germline, CDR1 KGHSH and CDR2 LQKENI. The CDR3 DNA reads as TGTGCCAGCTCACCGGTATCGGCTAATGAAAAACTGTTTTTT. Translation gives CASSPVSANEKLFF.

The genes are TRBV2 and TRBJ2-1; D gene ambiguous. This CDR3 contains 12 residues. From germline, CDR1 is SNHLY and CDR2 FYNNEI. V was shortened by 3 bases and J by 4 bases, with 4 bases between the two germline ends. The CDR3 loop is CASSETYNEQFF. The CDR3 DNA sequence: TGTGCCAGCAGTGAGACTTACAATGAGCAGTTCTTC.

V is TRBV24-1 and J is TRBJ2-7; TRBD1 is a possible D gene (5 bases). Germline CDR1 and CDR2: KGHDR and SFDVKD. V was pared by 6 bases and J by 7 bases, with 9 bases between. CDR3 length equals 11 residues. The CDR3 nucleotides read TGTGCCACCAGTTCAGGGTGGGAGCAGTACTTC. Amino acid sequence: CATSSGWEQYF.

The rearrangement uses TRBV5-1 and TRBJ2-3; 9 bases line up with TRBD2. J was trimmed by 1 base and V by 3 bases; bases with no gene match: 6. The CDR3 runs 16 residues. The V gene's germline CDR1 is SGHRS and CDR2 YFSETQ. The CDR3: CASSSTTSGRTDTQYF. The CDR3 coding sequence is TGCGCCAGCAGCTCGACGACTAGCGGACGCACAGATACGCAGTATTTT.

In DNA form, the CDR3 reads TGTGCCAGCTCATCATCACCCTCACTCTACCTCCACGAGCAGTACTTC. Protein: CASSSSPSLYLHEQYF. The chain has TRBV18 and TRBJ2-7; no firm D call. Germline loops: CDR1 KGHSH, CDR2 LQKENI. The CDR3 sequence is 16 residues long. The V gene lost 5 bases and the J gene lost 5 bases, with 22 bases spanning the gap.

This clone was detected a few times. The chain links TRBV30 to TRBJ1-2, with 8 nucleotides matching TRBD1. CDR1 GTSNPN and CDR2 SVGIG come from the germline V gene (reference sequence). The V gene end was trimmed by 3 bases and the J gene end by 5 bases; junction bases not matched to a gene: 5. CDR3 length equals 13 residues. Written as DNA, the CDR3 is TGTGCCTGGAGCAGGACAGGGCTGTATGGCTACACCTTC. Translating gives CAWSRTGLYGYTF.